The 7 T cell receptor beta chains presented below share a single source sample, sequenced in a study of T cell responses to AZD1222 COVID-19 vaccine. Only in-frame clones appear in the TCRdb table, and some are missing; sequencing was by immunoSEQ multiplex PCR. The data show some 150,000 clones, over 70% seen once. Sequenced material: peripheral blood, taken 28 days after the second AZD1222 dose. These receptors all stem from an adult who received the AZD1222 COVID-19 vaccine.

This chain connects TRBV10-3 to TRBJ1-2, with 7 positions matching TRBD1. The ends lost 10 bases at V and 4 bases at J; junction bases unmatched: 3. Germline V gene data show CDR1 as ENHRY and CDR2 as SYGVKD. The CDR3 has 11 residues. CDR3 region: CATQGSYGYTF. In DNA, the CDR3 is TGTGCCACACAGGGGAGCTATGGCTACACCTTC.

The chain has TRBV4-1 and TRBJ1-4; 7 bases agree with TRBD1. Germline values: CDR1 MGHRA, CDR2 YSYEKL. The junction had 7 bases not matched to a gene; V was cut back by 4 bases and J by 5 bases. The CDR3 has 15 residues. The CDR3 DNA is TGCGCCAGCAGCCGCACGGGACAGATGAATGAAAAACTGTTTTTT. Residues: CASSRTGQMNEKLFF.

The chain employs TRBV28 and TRBJ2-3, with 12 bases aligning to TRBD2. Looked up from germline, CDR1 is MDHEN and CDR2 is SYDVKM. Trimming removed 8 bases from V and 3 bases from J; junction bases left unmatched: 6. The CDR3 loop spans 15 amino acids. CDR3 bases: TGTGCCAGCGGAAAGCTAGCGGGAGGGACAGATACGCAGTATTTT. Encoded protein: CASGKLAGGTDTQYF.

The chain is built from TRBV5-4 and TRBJ2-3; 7 bases agree with TRBD1. The germline CDR1 and CDR2 sequences are SGHNT and YYREEE (reference sequence). This CDR3 spans 14 amino acids. The J segment lost 2 bases and the V segment lost 4 bases, leaving 4 bases of the junction unmatched. Here the CDR3 reads CASSRGQFTDTQYF. The CDR3 bases are TGTGCCAGCAGCAGGGGACAGTTCACAGATACGCAGTATTTT.

This clone occurred a few times. The J gene is TRBJ1-2, the V gene TRBV5-6, with D perhaps TRBD1 (5 bases). Trimming stripped 6 bases from V and 2 bases from J, with 14 bases between. The germline V gene has CDR1 SGHDT and CDR2 YYEEEE. The CDR3 is 14 residues long. The CDR3 DNA is TGTGCCAGCACAACGGCGGGGCAGAACTATGGCTACACCTTC. It codes for CASTTAGQNYGYTF.

A remark on this clone: An end of the junction does not agree with germline; a read error may underlie this. This chain uses TRBV6-4 with TRBJ2-7; D perhaps matches TRBD2 (6 bases). The CDR3 is 11 residues long. Germline lookup yields CDR1 MRHNA and CDR2 SNTAGT. The CDR3 bases are TGTGCCAGCAGTGTCCCGCCCGGTAGCGGCTTC. This sequence encodes CASSVPPGSGF.

The chain links TRBV18 to TRBJ2-1, with 9 nucleotides matching TRBD2. After removal of 4 bases from V and 4 bases from J, the junction contained 8 bases not matched to a gene. Germline CDR1 is KGHSH and CDR2 is LQKENI. CDR3 size: 16 residues. CDR3 protein: CASSLSGSRQYNEQFF. The DNA for the CDR3 is TGTGCCAGCTCACTTAGCGGGAGTAGACAGTACAATGAGCAGTTCTTC. The whole variable domain, remainder taken from reference TRBV18 and TRBJ2-1, is NAGVMQNPRHLVRRRGQEARLRCSPMKGHSHVYWYRQLPEEGLKFMVYLQKENIIDESGMPKERFSAEFPKEGPSILRIQQVVRGDSAAYFCASSLSGSRQYNEQFFGPGTRLTVL.